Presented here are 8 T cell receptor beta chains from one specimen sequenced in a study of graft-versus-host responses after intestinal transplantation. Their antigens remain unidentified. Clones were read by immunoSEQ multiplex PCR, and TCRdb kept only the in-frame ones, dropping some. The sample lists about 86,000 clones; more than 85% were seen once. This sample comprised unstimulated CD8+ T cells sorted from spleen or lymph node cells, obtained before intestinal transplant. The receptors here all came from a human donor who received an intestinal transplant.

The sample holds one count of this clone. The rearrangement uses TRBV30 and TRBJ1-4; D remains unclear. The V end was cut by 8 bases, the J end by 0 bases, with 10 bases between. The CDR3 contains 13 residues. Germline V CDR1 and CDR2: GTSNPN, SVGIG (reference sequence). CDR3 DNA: TGTGCCGGTCAAACGGCAACTAATGAAAAACTGTTTTTT. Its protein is CAGQTATNEKLFF. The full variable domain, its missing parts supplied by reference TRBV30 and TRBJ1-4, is SQTIHQWPATLVQPVGSPLSLECTVEGTSNPNLYWYRQAAGRGLQLLFYSVGIGQISSEVPQNLSASRPQDRQFILSSKKLLLSDSGFYLCAGQTATNEKLFFGSGTQLSVL.

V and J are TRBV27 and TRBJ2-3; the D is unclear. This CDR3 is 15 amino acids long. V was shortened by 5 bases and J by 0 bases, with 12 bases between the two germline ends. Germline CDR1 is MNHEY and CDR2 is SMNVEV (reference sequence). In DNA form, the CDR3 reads TGTGCCAGCAGTCCCCTCACTATGAGCACAGATACGCAGTATTTT. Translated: CASSPLTMSTDTQYF.

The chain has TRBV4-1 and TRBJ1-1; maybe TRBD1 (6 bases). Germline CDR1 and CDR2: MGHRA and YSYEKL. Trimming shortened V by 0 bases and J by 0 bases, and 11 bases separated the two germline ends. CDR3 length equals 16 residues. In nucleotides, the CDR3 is TGCGCCAGCAGCCAAGATAGGGGGATGGTGAACACTGAAGCTTTCTTT. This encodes CASSQDRGMVNTEAFF.

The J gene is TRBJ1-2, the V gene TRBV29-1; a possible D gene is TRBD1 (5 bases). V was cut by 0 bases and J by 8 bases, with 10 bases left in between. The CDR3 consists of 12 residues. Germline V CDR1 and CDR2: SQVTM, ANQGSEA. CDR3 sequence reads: CSVEEYRKGYTF. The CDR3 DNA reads TGCAGCGTTGAAGAGTACAGGAAGGGCTACACCTTC.

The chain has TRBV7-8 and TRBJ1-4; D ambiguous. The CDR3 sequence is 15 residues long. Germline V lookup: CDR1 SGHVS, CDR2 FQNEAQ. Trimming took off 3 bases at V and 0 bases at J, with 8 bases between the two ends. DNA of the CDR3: TGTGCCAGCAGCTTCTGGAGTGCAACTAATGAAAAACTGTTTTTT. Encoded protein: CASSFWSATNEKLFF.

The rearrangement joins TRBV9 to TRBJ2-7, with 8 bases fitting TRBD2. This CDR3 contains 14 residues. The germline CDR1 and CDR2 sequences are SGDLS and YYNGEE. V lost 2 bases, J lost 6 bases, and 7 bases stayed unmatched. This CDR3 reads CASSVDPSGSEQYF. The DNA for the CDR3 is TGTGCCAGCAGCGTTGACCCCAGCGGGAGCGAGCAGTACTTC. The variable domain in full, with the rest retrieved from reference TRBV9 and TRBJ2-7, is DSGVTQTPKHLITATGQRVTLRCSPRSGDLSVYWYQQSLDQGLQFLIQYYNGEERAKGNILERFSAQQFPDLHSELNLSSLELGDSALYFCASSVDPSGSEQYFGPGTRLTVT.

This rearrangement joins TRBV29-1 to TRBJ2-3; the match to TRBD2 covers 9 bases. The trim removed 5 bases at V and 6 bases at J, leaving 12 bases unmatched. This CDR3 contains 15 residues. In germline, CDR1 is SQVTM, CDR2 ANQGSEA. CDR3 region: CSVPGLAGEDDTQYF. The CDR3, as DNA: TGCAGCGTTCCCGGATTAGCGGGAGAGGACGATACGCAGTATTTT.

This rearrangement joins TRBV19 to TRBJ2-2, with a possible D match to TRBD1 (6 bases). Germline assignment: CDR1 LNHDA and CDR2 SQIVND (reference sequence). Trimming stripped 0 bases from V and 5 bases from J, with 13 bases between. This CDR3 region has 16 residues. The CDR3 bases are TGTGCCAGTAGTATAGATTACAGGGAAAGGACCGGGGAGCTGTTTTTT. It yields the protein CASSIDYRERTGELFF.